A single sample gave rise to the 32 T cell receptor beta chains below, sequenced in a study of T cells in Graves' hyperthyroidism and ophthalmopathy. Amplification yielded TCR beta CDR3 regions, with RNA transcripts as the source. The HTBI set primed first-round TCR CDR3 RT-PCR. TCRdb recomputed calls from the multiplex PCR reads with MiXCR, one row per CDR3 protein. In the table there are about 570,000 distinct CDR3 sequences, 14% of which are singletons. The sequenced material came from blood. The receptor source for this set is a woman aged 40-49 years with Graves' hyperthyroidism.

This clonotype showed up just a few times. DNA of the CDR3: TGTGCCAGCAGCGCCCGGGGGCAGCCTAATCAGCCCCAGCATTTT. Translation gives CASSARGQPNQPQHF. The V and J genes are TRBV9 and TRBJ1-5; D might be TRBD1 (6 bases). The CDR3 covers 15 residues. The germline V gene has CDR1 SGDLS and CDR2 YYNGEE. V dropped 3 bases and J dropped 4 bases, with 14 bases sitting between them.

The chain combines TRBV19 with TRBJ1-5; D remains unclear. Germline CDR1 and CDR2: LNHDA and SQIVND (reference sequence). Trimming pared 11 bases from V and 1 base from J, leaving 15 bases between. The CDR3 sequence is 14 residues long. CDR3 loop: CACKWGSSNQPQHF. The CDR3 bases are TGTGCCTGCAAGTGGGGTTCGAGCAATCAGCCCCAGCATTTT.

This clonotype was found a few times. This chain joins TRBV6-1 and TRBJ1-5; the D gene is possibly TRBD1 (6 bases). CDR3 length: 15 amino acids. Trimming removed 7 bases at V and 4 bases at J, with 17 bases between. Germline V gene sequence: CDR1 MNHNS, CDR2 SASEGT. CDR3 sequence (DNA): TGTGCCAGCAATAGTGGGACAAGATATAATCAGCCCCAGCATTTT. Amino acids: CASNSGTRYNQPQHF.

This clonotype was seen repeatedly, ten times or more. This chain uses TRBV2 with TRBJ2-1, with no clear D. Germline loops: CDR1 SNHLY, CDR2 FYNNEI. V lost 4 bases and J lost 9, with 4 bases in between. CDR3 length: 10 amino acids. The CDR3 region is CASSAIEQFF. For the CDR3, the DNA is TGTGCCAGCAGTGCCATTGAGCAGTTCTTC.

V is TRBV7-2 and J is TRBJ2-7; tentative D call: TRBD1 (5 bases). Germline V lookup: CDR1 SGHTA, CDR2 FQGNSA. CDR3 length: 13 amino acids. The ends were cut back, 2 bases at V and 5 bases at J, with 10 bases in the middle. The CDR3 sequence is CASSLQGTHEQYF. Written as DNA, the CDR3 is TGTGCCAGCAGCTTACAGGGTACTCACGAGCAGTACTTC.

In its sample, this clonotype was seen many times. CDR3 sequence reads: CASSLNRDYEQYF. In DNA form, the CDR3 reads TGTGCCAGCAGCTTGAACCGGGACTACGAGCAGTACTTC. This chain joins TRBV5-8 and TRBJ2-7; TRBD2 is a possible D gene (5 bases). The CDR3 covers 13 residues. Between the trimmed V and J ends, which lost 1 base and 3 bases, there was a span of 8 bases. Germline CDR1 reads SGHTS; CDR2 reads YDEGEE.

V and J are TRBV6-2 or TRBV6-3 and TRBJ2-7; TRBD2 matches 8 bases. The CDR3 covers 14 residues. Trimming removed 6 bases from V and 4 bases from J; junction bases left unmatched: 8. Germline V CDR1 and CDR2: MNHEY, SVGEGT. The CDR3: CASRKAGEGYEQYF. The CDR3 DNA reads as TGTGCCAGCAGAAAAGCGGGAGAGGGGTACGAGCAGTACTTC.

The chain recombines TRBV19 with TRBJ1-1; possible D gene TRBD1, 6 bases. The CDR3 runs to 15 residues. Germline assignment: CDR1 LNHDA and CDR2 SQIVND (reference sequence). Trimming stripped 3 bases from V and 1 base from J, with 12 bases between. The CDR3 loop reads CASSISGTTNTEAFF. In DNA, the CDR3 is TGTGCCAGTAGTATCTCCGGGACAACGAACACTGAAGCTTTCTTT.

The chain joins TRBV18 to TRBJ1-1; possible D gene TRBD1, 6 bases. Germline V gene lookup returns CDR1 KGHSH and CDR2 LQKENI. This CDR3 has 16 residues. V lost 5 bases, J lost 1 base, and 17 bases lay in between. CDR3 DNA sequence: TGTGCCAGCTCAGGTAACCAGGGGAGAGAGAACACTGAAGCTTTCTTT. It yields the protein CASSGNQGRENTEAFF.

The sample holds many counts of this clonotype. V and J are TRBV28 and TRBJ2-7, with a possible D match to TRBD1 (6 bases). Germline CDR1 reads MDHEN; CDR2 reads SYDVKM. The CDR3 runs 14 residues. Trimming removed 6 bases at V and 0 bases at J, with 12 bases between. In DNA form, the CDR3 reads TGTGCCAGCAGGGCTACAGGGTACTCCTACGAGCAGTACTTC. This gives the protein CASRATGYSYEQYF.

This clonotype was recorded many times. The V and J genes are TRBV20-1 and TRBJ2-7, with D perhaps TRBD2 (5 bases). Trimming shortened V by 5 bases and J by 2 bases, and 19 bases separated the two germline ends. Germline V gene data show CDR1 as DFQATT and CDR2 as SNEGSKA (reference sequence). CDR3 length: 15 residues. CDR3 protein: CSARPVSVLTYEQYF. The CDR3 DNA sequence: TGCAGTGCTCGTCCCGTTAGCGTATTAACCTACGAGCAGTACTTC.

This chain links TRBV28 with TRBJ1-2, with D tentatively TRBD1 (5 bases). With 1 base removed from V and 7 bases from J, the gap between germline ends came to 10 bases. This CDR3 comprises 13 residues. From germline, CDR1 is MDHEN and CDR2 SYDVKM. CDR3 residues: CASSLSMGLGYTF. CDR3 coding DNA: TGTGCCAGCAGTTTATCGATGGGGCTTGGCTACACCTTC.

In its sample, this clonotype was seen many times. CDR3 region: CASSLGGTYADTQYF. The CDR3 DNA reads as TGTGCCAGCAGTTTAGGGGGGACGTATGCAGATACGCAGTATTTT. The rearrangement joins TRBV27 to TRBJ2-3, with D maybe TRBD2 (6 bases). Germline V CDR1 and CDR2: MNHEY, SMNVEV (reference sequence). V lost 2 bases and J 4 bases, leaving 13 bases between the germline ends. The CDR3 extends over 15 amino acids.

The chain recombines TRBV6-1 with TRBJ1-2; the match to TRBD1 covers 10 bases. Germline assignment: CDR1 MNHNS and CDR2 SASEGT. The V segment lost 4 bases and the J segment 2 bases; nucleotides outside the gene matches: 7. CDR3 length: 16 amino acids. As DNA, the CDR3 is TGTGCCAGCAGTGCCGTCGGGGGACAGGGGAACTATGGCTACACCTTC. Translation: CASSAVGGQGNYGYTF.

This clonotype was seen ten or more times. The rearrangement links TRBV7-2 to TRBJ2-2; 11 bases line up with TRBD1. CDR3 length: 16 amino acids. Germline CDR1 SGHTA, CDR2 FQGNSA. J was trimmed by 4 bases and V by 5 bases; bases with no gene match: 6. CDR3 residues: CASSHGQGAGTGELFF. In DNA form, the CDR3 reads TGTGCCAGCAGCCATGGACAGGGGGCGGGCACCGGGGAGCTGTTTTTT.

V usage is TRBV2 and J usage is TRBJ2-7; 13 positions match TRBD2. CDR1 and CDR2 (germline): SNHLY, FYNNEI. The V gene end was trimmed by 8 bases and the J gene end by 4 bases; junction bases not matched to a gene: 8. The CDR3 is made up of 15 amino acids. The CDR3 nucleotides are TGTGCCAGCGAGACAGGGACTAGCGGGAAGTACGAGCAGTACTTC. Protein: CASETGTSGKYEQYF.

The CDR3 DNA sequence: TGTGCCAGTAATCATAATCCCGGTACAGGGAGGTCGAACACTGAAGCTTTCTTT. Translating gives CASNHNPGTGRSNTEAFF. The rearrangement joins TRBV19 to TRBJ1-1; tentative D call: TRBD1 (6 bases). Germline V gives CDR1 LNHDA, CDR2 SQIVND (reference sequence). The V and J ends lost 7 bases and 1 base respectively, with 25 bases between them. This CDR3 comprises 18 residues. Full variable domain (rest looked up from reference TRBV19 and TRBJ1-1): DGGITQSPKYLFRKEGQNVTLSCEQNLNHDAMYWYRQDPGQGLRLIYYSQIVNDFQKGDIAEGYSVSREKKESFPLTVTSAQKNPTAFYLCASNHNPGTGRSNTEAFFGQGTRLTVV.

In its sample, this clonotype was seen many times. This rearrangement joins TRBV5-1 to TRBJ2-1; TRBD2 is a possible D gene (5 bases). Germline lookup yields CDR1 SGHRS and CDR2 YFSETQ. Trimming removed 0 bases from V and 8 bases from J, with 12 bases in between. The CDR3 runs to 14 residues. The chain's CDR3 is CASSLVDSADEQFF. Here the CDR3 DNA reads TGCGCCAGCAGCTTGGTGGACTCGGCGGATGAGCAGTTCTTC.

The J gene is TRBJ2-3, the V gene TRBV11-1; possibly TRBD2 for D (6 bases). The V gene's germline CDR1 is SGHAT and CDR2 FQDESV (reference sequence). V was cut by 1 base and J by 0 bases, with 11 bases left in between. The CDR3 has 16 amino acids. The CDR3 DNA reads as TGTGCCAGCAGCTTAGTTGGGGGGACTAGCACAGATACGCAGTATTTT. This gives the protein CASSLVGGTSTDTQYF.

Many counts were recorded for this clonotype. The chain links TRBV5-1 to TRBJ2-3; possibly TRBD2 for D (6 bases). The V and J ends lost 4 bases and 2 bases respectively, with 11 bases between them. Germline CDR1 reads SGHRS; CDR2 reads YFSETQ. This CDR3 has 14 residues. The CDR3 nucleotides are TGCGCCAGCAGCAAACCGGGAGCCACAGATACGCAGTATTTT. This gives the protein CASSKPGATDTQYF.

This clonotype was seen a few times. CDR3 amino acids: CASSPKGTGTQYF. The DNA of the CDR3 is TGCGCCAGCAGCCCAAAGGGGACGGGGACCCAGTACTTC. J is TRBJ2-5 and V is TRBV5-1; D is perhaps TRBD1 or TRBD2 (5 bases each). V lost 4 bases and J 7 bases, leaving 14 bases between the germline ends. This CDR3 region has 13 residues. Germline CDR1 and CDR2: SGHRS and YFSETQ.

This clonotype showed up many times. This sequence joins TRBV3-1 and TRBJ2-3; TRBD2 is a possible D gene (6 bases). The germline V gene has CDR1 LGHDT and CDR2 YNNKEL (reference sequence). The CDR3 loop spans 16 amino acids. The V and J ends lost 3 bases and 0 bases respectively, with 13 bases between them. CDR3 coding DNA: TGTGCCAGCAGCCAGGTGGTAGCGGAAAGCACAGATACGCAGTATTTT. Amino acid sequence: CASSQVVAESTDTQYF.

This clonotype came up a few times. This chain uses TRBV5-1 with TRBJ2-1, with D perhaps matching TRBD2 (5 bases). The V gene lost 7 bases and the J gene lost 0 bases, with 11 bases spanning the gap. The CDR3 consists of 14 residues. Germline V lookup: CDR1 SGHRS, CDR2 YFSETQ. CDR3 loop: CASERDSSYNEQFF. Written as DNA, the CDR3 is TGCGCCAGCGAACGGGATAGCTCCTACAATGAGCAGTTCTTC.

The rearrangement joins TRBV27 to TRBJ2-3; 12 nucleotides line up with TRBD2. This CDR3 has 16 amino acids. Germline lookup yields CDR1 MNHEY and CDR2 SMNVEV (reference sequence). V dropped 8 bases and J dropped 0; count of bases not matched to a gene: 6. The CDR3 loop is CASRRTSGDSTDTQYF. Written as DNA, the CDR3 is TGTGCCAGCCGGAGGACTAGCGGGGATAGCACAGATACGCAGTATTTT.

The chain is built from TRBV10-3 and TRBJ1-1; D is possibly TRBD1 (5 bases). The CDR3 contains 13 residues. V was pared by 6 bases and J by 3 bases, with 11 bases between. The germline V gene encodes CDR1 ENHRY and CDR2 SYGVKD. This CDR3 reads CAIRETVYTEAFF. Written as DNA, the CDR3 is TGTGCCATCAGGGAGACAGTGTACACTGAAGCTTTCTTT.

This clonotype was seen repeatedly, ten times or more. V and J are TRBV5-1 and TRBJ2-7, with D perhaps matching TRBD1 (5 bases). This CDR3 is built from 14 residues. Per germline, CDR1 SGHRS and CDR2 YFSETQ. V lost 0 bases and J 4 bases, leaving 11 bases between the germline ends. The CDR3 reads CASSLGQLGYEQYF. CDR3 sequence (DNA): TGCGCCAGCAGCTTGGGACAGTTAGGTTACGAGCAGTACTTC. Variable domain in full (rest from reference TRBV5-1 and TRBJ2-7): KAGVTQTPRYLIKTRGQQVTLSCSPISGHRSVSWYQQTPGQGLQFLFEYFSETQRNKGNFPGRFSGRQFSNSRSEMNVSTLELGDSALYLCASSLGQLGYEQYFGPGTRLTVT.

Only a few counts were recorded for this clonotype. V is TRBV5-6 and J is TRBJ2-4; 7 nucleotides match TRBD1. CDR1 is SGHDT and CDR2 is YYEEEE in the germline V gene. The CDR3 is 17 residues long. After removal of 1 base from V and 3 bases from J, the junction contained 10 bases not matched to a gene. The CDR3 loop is CASSLLPQPGGKNIQYF. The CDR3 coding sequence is TGTGCCAGCAGCTTGCTTCCGCAGCCAGGGGGCAAAAACATTCAGTACTTC.

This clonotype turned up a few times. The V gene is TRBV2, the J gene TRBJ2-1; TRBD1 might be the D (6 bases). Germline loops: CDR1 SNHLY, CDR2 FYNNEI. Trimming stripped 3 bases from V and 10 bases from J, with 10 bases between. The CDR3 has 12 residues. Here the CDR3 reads CASSEGAAEQFF. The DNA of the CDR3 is TGTGCCAGCAGTGAGGGGGCGGCGGAGCAGTTCTTC. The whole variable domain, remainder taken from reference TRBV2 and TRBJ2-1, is EPEVTQTPSHQVTQMGQEVILRCVPISNHLYFYWYRQILGQKVEFLVSFYNNEISEKSEIFDDQFSVERPDGSNFTLKIRSTKLEDSAMYFCASSEGAAEQFFGPGTRLTVL.

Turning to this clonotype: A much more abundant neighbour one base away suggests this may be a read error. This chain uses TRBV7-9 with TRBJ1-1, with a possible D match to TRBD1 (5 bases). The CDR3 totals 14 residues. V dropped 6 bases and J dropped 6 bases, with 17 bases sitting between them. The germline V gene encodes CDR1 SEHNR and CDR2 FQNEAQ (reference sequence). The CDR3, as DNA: TGTGCCAGCAGTCAAGACGAAGGGGATCCTGAAGCTTTCTTT. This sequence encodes CASSQDEGDPEAFF.

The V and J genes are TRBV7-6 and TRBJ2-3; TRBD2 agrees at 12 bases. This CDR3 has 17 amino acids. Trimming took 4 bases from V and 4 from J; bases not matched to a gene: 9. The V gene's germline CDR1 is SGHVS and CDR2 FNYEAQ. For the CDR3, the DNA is TGTGCCAGCAGCTCGACTAGCGGGAGACCAAGCGCAGATACGCAGTATTTT. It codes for CASSSTSGRPSADTQYF. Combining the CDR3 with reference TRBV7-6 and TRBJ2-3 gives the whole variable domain GAGVSQSPRYKVTKRGQDVALRCDPISGHVSLYWYRQALGQGPEFLTYFNYEAQQDKSGLPNDRFSAERPEGSISTLTIQRTEQRDSAMYRCASSSTSGRPSADTQYFGPGTRLTVL.

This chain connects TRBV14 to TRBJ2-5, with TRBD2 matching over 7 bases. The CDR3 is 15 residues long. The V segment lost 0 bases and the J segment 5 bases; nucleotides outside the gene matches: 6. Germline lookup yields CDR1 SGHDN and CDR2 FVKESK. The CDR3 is CASSQDSGLVETQYF. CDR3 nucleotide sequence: TGTGCCAGCAGCCAAGATTCCGGACTAGTTGAGACCCAGTACTTC.

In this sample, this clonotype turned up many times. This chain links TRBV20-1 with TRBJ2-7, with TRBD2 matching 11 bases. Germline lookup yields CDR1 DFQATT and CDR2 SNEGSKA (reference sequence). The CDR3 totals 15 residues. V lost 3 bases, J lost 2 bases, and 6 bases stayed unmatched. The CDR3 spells CSASTGTSGTYEQYF. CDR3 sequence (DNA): TGCAGTGCTAGCACAGGGACTAGCGGAACCTACGAGCAGTACTTC.